Below are 24 T cell receptor beta chains sequenced from a single sample in a study of cytomegalovirus exposure and HLA in healthy donors. A multiplex PCR was run with 60 Vbeta primers and 13 Jbeta primers. Clones were read by immunoSEQ multiplex PCR, and TCRdb kept only the in-frame ones, dropping some. The data hold over 200,000 clones, with more than 75% observed a single time. What was sequenced was PBMCs. These receptors all stem from a woman between 40 and 55 years old in good health and CMV-seropositive.

The V gene is TRBV6-5, the J gene TRBJ1-1, with D unresolved. The germline CDR1 and CDR2 sequences are MNHEY and SVGAGI. The CDR3 is 13 residues long. Trimming cost V 5 bases and J 0 bases, with 7 bases left between them. The CDR3 region has the DNA TGTGCCAGCAGTCGCGACTTGAACACTGAAGCTTTCTTT. Translating it yields CASSRDLNTEAFF.

V and J are TRBV30 and TRBJ1-1; D is ambiguous. V gave up 3 bases and J gave up 1 base, with 9 bases separating them. The CDR3 runs 13 residues. Germline V gives CDR1 GTSNPN, CDR2 SVGIG (reference sequence). Here the CDR3 reads CAWRPSTNTEAFF. In nucleotides, the CDR3 is TGTGCCTGGAGACCGAGTACGAACACTGAAGCTTTCTTT.

This clone was seen once. This chain uses TRBV10-3 with TRBJ2-3; possibly TRBD1 for D (6 bases). CDR3 length: 16 amino acids. From germline, CDR1 is ENHRY and CDR2 SYGVKD. Trimming left V 1 base short and J 3 bases short, with 14 bases between. The CDR3 spells CAISEYRVGGTDTQYF. CDR3 bases: TGTGCCATCAGTGAGTACAGAGTAGGGGGAACAGATACGCAGTATTTT.

This chain links TRBV12-1 with TRBJ1-5; the DNA was not compared with TRBD1, the D call given in the table. TRBV12-1 is tagged as a pseudogene. The CDR3 spans 15 residues. In nucleotides, the CDR3 is TGTGCCAGCAGCGCCGACAGGGGAAGCAATCAGCCCCAGCATTTT. This sequence encodes CASSADRGSNQPQHF.

This clone appeared once. The chain uses TRBV6-1 and TRBJ1-1, with D possibly being TRBD1 (6 bases). Germline CDR1 reads MNHNS; CDR2 reads SASEGT. V was pared by 4 bases and J by 3 bases, with 12 bases between. The CDR3 has 14 residues. The CDR3 is CASSVPGHDTEAFF. The CDR3 DNA reads TGTGCCAGCAGTGTACCGGGACATGACACTGAAGCTTTCTTT.

J is TRBJ2-5 and V is TRBV10-3; 11 nucleotides line up with TRBD2. The CDR3 totals 13 residues. From germline, CDR1 is ENHRY and CDR2 SYGVKD. With V trimmed by 10 bases and J by 5 bases, 6 bases remained unmatched. The CDR3 DNA reads TGTGCCACAATAGCGGGAGGGCACGAGACCCAGTACTTC. This gives the protein CATIAGGHETQYF.

This clone was counted only a few times. The chain is built from TRBV11-2 and TRBJ1-5; TRBD1 matches 8 bases. V lost 1 base, J lost 7 bases, and 6 bases stayed unmatched. Germline V gene lookup returns CDR1 SGHAT and CDR2 FQNNGV. The CDR3 runs 15 residues. The CDR3 sequence is CASSLGTGIGQPQHF. DNA of the CDR3: TGTGCCAGCAGCTTAGGGACAGGGATCGGGCAGCCCCAGCATTTT. Filled out from reference TRBV11-2 and TRBJ1-5, the complete variable domain reads EAGVAQSPRYKIIEKRQSVAFWCNPISGHATLYWYQQILGQGPKLLIQFQNNGVVDDSQLPKDRFSAERLKGVDSTLKIQPAKLEDSAVYLCASSLGTGIGQPQHFGDGTRLSIL.

The J gene is TRBJ2-7, the V gene TRBV5-5; the D is unclear. Germline CDR1 and CDR2: SGHKS and YYEKEE (reference sequence). V lost 4 bases, J lost 2 bases, and 10 bases lay in between. CDR3 length equals 13 residues. CDR3 loop: CASSPREPYEQYF. The DNA for the CDR3 is TGTGCCAGCAGCCCTAGAGAACCCTACGAGCAGTACTTC.

J is TRBJ1-2 and V is TRBV6-1; 9 bases match TRBD1. Germline V gene data show CDR1 as MNHNS and CDR2 as SASEGT. The CDR3 is made up of 14 amino acids. Trimming removed 7 bases from V and 7 bases from J; junction bases left unmatched: 10. The CDR3 reads CASMPGQGSSGYTF. CDR3 DNA: TGTGCCAGCATGCCGGGACAGGGTTCATCTGGCTACACCTTC.

The rearrangement uses TRBV6-1 and TRBJ1-2; D perhaps matches TRBD1 (5 bases). This CDR3 is built from 15 residues. V shed 7 bases and J shed 4 bases, with 19 bases lying between them. Germline V gene lookup returns CDR1 MNHNS and CDR2 SASEGT. The CDR3 region is CASTTSGGPLYGYTF. The CDR3 region has the DNA TGTGCCAGCACGACATCGGGGGGACCGCTCTATGGCTACACCTTC.

There are a few counts of this clone. The chain links TRBV7-9 to TRBJ1-4, with TRBD1 identical over 9 bases. The CDR3 spans 15 residues. The V gene's germline CDR1 is SEHNR and CDR2 FQNEAQ (reference sequence). The V and J ends lost 5 bases and 5 bases, in that order; junction bases with no gene match: 6. The chain's CDR3 is CASSPGTGQNEKLFF. The CDR3 region has the DNA TGTGCCAGCAGCCCGGGGACAGGGCAGAATGAAAAACTGTTTTTT.

This chain links TRBV9 with TRBJ1-6, with 10 nucleotides matching TRBD1. V lost 2 bases and J lost 7; bases outside the gene matches: 6. The CDR3 has 16 residues. The V gene's germline CDR1 is SGDLS and CDR2 YYNGEE. The CDR3 coding sequence is TGTGCCAGCAGCGTTCGAGGGGACAGGGGAAATTCACCCCTCCACTTT. Its protein product is CASSVRGDRGNSPLHF.

The chain uses TRBV27 and TRBJ2-7; 11 bases are shared with TRBD2. V lost 6 bases to trimming and J lost 5 bases; unmatched junction nucleotides: 9. Germline V gene sequence: CDR1 MNHEY, CDR2 SMNVEV (reference sequence). This CDR3 is built from 15 residues. The CDR3 loop is CASRSVLAGENEQYF. The CDR3 DNA reads as TGTGCCAGCAGGTCAGTACTAGCGGGAGAGAACGAGCAGTACTTC.

This rearrangement joins TRBV19 to TRBJ2-1; 11 nucleotides line up with TRBD2. The CDR3 runs 15 residues. In germline, CDR1 is LNHDA, CDR2 SQIVND (reference sequence). After removal of 6 bases from V and 5 bases from J, the junction contained 6 bases not matched to a gene. The CDR3 DNA reads as TGTGCCAGTAGGAGACTAGCGGGACCCCACAATGAGCAGTTCTTC. Protein: CASRRLAGPHNEQFF. The full variable domain, rest sourced from reference TRBV19 and TRBJ2-1, is DGGITQSPKYLFRKEGQNVTLSCEQNLNHDAMYWYRQDPGQGLRLIYYSQIVNDFQKGDIAEGYSVSREKKESFPLTVTSAQKNPTAFYLCASRRLAGPHNEQFFGPGTRLTVL.

This sequence joins TRBV7-3 and TRBJ2-1; perhaps TRBD1 as D (6 bases). Trimming took off 5 bases at V and 8 bases at J, with 19 bases between the two ends. This CDR3 has 15 residues. Germline CDR1 SGHTA, CDR2 FQGTGA. The CDR3 DNA is TGTGCCAGCAGCCCCAGGGGTCTTTCATTGGATGAGCAGTTCTTC. Protein: CASSPRGLSLDEQFF.

The chain employs TRBV11-3 and TRBJ2-7; the match to TRBD1 covers 7 bases. The junction had 9 bases not matched to a gene; V was cut back by 3 bases and J by 7 bases. Germline lookup yields CDR1 SGHNT and CDR2 YENEEA. This CDR3 has 14 amino acids. CDR3: CASSFRGTYVEQYF. The CDR3 nucleotides read TGTGCCAGCAGCTTCAGGGGGACCTACGTGGAGCAGTACTTC.

This chain connects TRBV7-2 to TRBJ1-6; maybe TRBD1 (6 bases). Germline CDR1 is SGHTA and CDR2 is FQGNSA. The V end lost 3 bases, the J end lost 6 bases, and 9 bases lay between the germline ends. CDR3 size: 14 residues. The CDR3 DNA reads TGTGCCAGCAGCTTTACAGGGTCTAATTCACCCCTCCACTTT. Translation: CASSFTGSNSPLHF.

This rearrangement joins TRBV7-9 to TRBJ1-3; D uncertain. This CDR3 is 13 amino acids long. V lost 5 bases to trimming and J lost 0 bases, with 5 bases between them. The germline V gene encodes CDR1 SEHNR and CDR2 FQNEAQ (reference sequence). CDR3 protein: CASSPSSGNTIYF. CDR3 DNA sequence: TGTGCCAGCAGCCCGAGCTCTGGAAACACCATATATTTT.

CDR3 loop: CASGGDAIRKTQYF. The CDR3, as DNA: TGTGCCAGCGGGGGGGACGCCATCAGGAAGACCCAGTACTTC. V and J are TRBV6-1 and TRBJ2-5; 7 bases align to TRBD2. Germline loops: CDR1 MNHNS, CDR2 SASEGT. The length of the CDR3 is 14 residues. V gave up 8 bases and J gave up 6 bases; unmatched junction bases: 12.

This clone was observed a handful of times. The rearrangement links TRBV4-2 to TRBJ2-2; the D gene is possibly TRBD2 (6 bases). This CDR3 has 19 amino acids. The germline V gene has CDR1 LGHNA and CDR2 YNFKEQ. V was trimmed by 1 base and J by 7 bases, leaving 25 bases between them. CDR3 DNA sequence: TGTGCCAGCAGCCAAGCCCTTGGGGGACTGTGGCCCAGCATCGGGGAGCTGTTTTTT. Amino acids: CASSQALGGLWPSIGELFF.

The V and J genes are TRBV29-1 and TRBJ2-2; TRBD1 aligns across 9 bases. V trimming: 7 bases; J trimming: 4 bases; junction bases outside the gene matches: 7. Germline CDR1 SQVTM, CDR2 ANQGSEA. This CDR3 comprises 14 residues. CDR3 protein: CSADGTGTTGELFF. In DNA, the CDR3 is TGCAGCGCCGACGGGACAGGGACCACCGGGGAGCTGTTTTTT.

The V call is TRBV11-3, the J call TRBJ1-1; unclear D gene. The CDR3 length is 13 residues. V was clipped by 4 bases and J by 2 bases, with 8 bases between them. Per the germline V gene, CDR1 is SGHNT and CDR2 is YENEEA. CDR3 nucleotide sequence: TGTGCCAGCAGCTACACAGATAACACTGAAGCTTTCTTT. Its translation: CASSYTDNTEAFF.

This chain connects TRBV4-1 to TRBJ2-1, with 10 bases that match TRBD2. The CDR3 runs to 15 residues. The V and J ends lost 1 base and 10 bases, in that order; junction bases with no gene match: 7. Per the germline V gene, CDR1 is MGHRA and CDR2 is YSYEKL. CDR3 DNA: TGCGCCAGCAGCCAAGTCACTAGCGGGGCGCCGGAGCAGTTCTTC. It translates to CASSQVTSGAPEQFF.

The chain couples TRBV5-6 to TRBJ2-5; 10 nucleotides align to TRBD2. Losses at the gene ends were 3 bases for V and 1 base for J; bases not matched to a gene: 6. The CDR3 loop spans 16 amino acids. From germline, CDR1 is SGHDT and CDR2 YYEEEE. CDR3 in amino acids: CASSYPGLASQETQYF. The DNA for the CDR3 is TGTGCCAGCAGCTATCCGGGACTAGCGTCCCAAGAGACCCAGTACTTC.